This T cell receptor (beta chain) comes out of a study of PD-L1 blockade in urothelial cancer. For the study at large: Analyzed time points were 3 weeks (second dose) and 6 weeks after therapy began.

To note about this clone: Its antigen remains unidentified.

TCRdb's copy holds only in-frame clones and misses some; the assay was immunoSEQ multiplex PCR. The top ten hold about an eighth of the sample, which has tens of thousands of clones, about 83% seen once. Study-wide results and limits: Better survival was forecast by a pretreatment blood TCR clonality below the median.

Per germline, CDR1 SGHRS and CDR2 YFSETQ. V lost 0 bases and J lost 3, with 12 bases in between. The CDR3 runs to 15 residues. Time point in this sample: pretreatment peripheral blood. The material was PBMCs, obtained around atezolizumab (anti-PD-L1) treatment. The chain links TRBV5-1 to TRBJ1-1, with TRBD1 as a possible D gene (5 bases). The clonotype comes from a man in his fifties or sixties with urothelial cancer. In DNA, the CDR3 is TGCGCCAGCAGCTTGGATGGGGGGAGGGACACTGAAGCTTTCTTT. Protein product: CASSLDGGRDTEAFF.